Described below is a single TCR beta chain sequence and its context. The target antigen is unknown. This entry belongs to a study of T cell responses to AZD1222 COVID-19 vaccine. Overall study context: Researchers grouped second doses given at about 4 or about 12 weeks into one pool. Overall study findings and caveats: Baseline seropositivity characterized only a handful of AZD1222 recipients. In a largely white British group with more females than males, clonal diversity was possibly underestimated. Repertoire collection took place solely once the T cell response had peaked.

Only in-frame clones appear in the TCRdb table, and some are missing; sequencing was by immunoSEQ multiplex PCR. The sample contains roughly 130,000 clones, roughly 85% of which appear only once. The CDR3 sequence is 13 residues long. V trimming: 4 bases; J trimming: 5 bases; junction bases outside the gene matches: 3. This specimen was peripheral blood, taken on day 0 of AZD1222 vaccination. The clonotype originates from an adult in good health. The rearrangement uses TRBV12-3 or TRBV12-4 and TRBJ1-2; 8 positions agree with TRBD1. CDR3 amino acids: CASSSRQGYGYTF. Written as DNA, the CDR3 is TGTGCCAGCAGTTCTCGACAGGGGTATGGCTACACCTTC.